The 7 T cell receptor beta chains presented below share a single source sample, sequenced in a study of blood T cell repertoires in COVID-19. The assay was immunoSEQ multiplex PCR, and TCRdb's table has in-frame clones only and misses some. The data contain a few hundred thousand clones, about 86% of them singletons. Material: peripheral blood. These receptors came from a man in his 60s who had recovered from COVID-19.

V usage is TRBV29-1 and J usage is TRBJ1-1; 8 bases fit TRBD1. This CDR3 contains 12 residues. V shed 6 bases, J shed 8 bases, and the junction held 8 bases outside the gene matches. CDR1 is SQVTM and CDR2 is ANQGSEA in the germline V gene. CDR3: CSVPRGQGEAFF. CDR3 in DNA: TGCAGCGTCCCCAGGGGGCAAGGGGAAGCTTTCTTT.

The CDR3 loop is CASSVGGQGDNEQFF. The CDR3 DNA follows: TGTGCCAGCAGCGTAGGGGGACAGGGAGACAATGAGCAGTTCTTC. J is TRBJ2-1 and V is TRBV9; 9 nucleotides agree with TRBD1. This CDR3 is built from 15 residues. V was clipped by 0 bases and J by 5 bases; unmatched bases: 3. From germline, CDR1 is SGDLS and CDR2 YYNGEE.

The chain couples TRBV7-6 to TRBJ2-3, with 7 bases aligning to TRBD2. The J segment lost 3 bases and the V segment lost 1 base, leaving 7 bases of the junction unmatched. Germline V gene lookup returns CDR1 SGHVS and CDR2 FNYEAQ. The CDR3 is made up of 16 amino acids. In DNA, the CDR3 is TGTGCCAGCAGCTTAGGATCGGGAGGCATAACAGATACGCAGTATTTT. Residues: CASSLGSGGITDTQYF.

The rearrangement links TRBV4-3 to TRBJ1-2; the D gene is possibly TRBD1 (6 bases). The germline CDR1 and CDR2 sequences are LGHNA and YSLEER. The CDR3 spans 10 residues. Trimming removed 7 bases at V and 8 bases at J, with 8 bases between. The CDR3 bases are TGCGCCAGCACAGGGGAGGGCTACACCTTC. This codes for CASTGEGYTF.

The V call is TRBV30, the J call TRBJ1-2; TRBD1 agrees at 7 bases. J was trimmed by 8 bases and V by 1 base; bases with no gene match: 7. Germline CDR1 is GTSNPN and CDR2 is SVGIG (reference sequence). The CDR3 loop spans 13 amino acids. As DNA, the CDR3 is TGTGCCTGGAGTGGGAGACAGGGACAAGGCTACACCTTC. Translated: CAWSGRQGQGYTF.

The chain couples TRBV10-1 to TRBJ2-1; weak D call: TRBD2 (6 bases). Germline V gene sequence: CDR1 WNHNN, CDR2 SYGVQD (reference sequence). The CDR3 runs 16 residues. V was pared by 2 bases and J by 4 bases, with 15 bases between. Written as DNA, the CDR3 is TGCGCCAGCAGTGAGCAGGGCGGGGTCTTGTACAATGAGCAGTTCTTC. Residues: CASSEQGGVLYNEQFF.

The chain uses TRBV28 and TRBJ1-1; D ambiguous. Germline CDR1 is MDHEN and CDR2 is SYDVKM. V was pared by 3 bases and J by 5 bases, with 13 bases between. The length of the CDR3 is 14 residues. Here the CDR3 DNA reads TGTGCCAGCAGTTTCGAGGATTCGAGGACTGAAGCTTTCTTT. Its translation is CASSFEDSRTEAFF.